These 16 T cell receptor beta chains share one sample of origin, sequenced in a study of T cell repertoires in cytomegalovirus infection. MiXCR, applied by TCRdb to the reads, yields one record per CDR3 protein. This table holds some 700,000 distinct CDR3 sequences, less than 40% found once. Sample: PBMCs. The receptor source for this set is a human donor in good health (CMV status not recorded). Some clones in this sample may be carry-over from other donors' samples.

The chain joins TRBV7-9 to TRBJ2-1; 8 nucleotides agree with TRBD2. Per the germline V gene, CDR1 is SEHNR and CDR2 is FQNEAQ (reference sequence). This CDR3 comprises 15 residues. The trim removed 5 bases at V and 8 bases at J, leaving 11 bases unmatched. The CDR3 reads CASSITGGPFDEQFF. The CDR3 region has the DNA TGTGCCAGCAGCATAACGGGAGGGCCTTTCGATGAGCAGTTCTTC.

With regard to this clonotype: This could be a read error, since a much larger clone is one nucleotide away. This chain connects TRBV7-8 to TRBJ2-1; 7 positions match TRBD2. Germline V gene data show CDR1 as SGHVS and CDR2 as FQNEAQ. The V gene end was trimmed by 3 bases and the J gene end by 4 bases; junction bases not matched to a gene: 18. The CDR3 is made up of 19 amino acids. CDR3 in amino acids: CASSFSPSTLAGGYNEQFF. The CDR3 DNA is TGTGCCAGCAGCTTCTCCCCGTCAACATTAGCGGGCGGGTACAATGAGCAGTTCTTC.

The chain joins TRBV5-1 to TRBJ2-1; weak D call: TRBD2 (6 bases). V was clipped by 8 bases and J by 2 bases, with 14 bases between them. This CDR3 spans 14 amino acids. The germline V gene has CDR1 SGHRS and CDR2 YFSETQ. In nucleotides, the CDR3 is TGCGCCAGTAGAGAGGTAGCGGCCTACAATGAGCAGTTCTTC. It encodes CASREVAAYNEQFF.

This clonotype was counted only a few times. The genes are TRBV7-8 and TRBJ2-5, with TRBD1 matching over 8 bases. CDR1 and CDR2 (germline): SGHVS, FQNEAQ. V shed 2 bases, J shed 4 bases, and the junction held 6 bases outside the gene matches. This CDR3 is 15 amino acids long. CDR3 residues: CASSLRTGGSETQYF. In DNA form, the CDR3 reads TGTGCCAGCAGCTTAAGAACAGGGGGTTCAGAGACCCAGTACTTC. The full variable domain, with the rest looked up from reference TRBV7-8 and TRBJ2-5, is GAGVSQSPRYKVAKRGQDVALRCDPISGHVSLFWYQQALGQGPEFLTYFQNEAQLDKSGLPSDRFFAERPEGSVSTLKIQRTQQEDSAVYLCASSLRTGGSETQYFGPGTRLLVL.

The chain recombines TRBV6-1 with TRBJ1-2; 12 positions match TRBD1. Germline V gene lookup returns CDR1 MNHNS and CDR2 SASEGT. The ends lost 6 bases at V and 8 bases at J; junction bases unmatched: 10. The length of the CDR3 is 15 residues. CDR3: CASSAWDRGLDGYTF. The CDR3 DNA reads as TGTGCCAGCAGCGCCTGGGACAGGGGGCTTGACGGCTACACCTTC.

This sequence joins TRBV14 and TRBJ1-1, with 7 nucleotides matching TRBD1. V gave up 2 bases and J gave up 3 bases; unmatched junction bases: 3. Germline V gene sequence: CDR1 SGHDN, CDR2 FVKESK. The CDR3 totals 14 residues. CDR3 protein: CASSQRRGDTEAFF. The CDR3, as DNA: TGTGCCAGCAGCCAACGCAGGGGGGACACTGAAGCTTTCTTT.

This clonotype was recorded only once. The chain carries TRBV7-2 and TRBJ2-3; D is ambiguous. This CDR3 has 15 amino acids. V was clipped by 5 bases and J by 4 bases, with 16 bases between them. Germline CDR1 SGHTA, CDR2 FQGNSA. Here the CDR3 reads CASSPWLGPPDTQYF. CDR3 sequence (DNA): TGTGCCAGCAGCCCGTGGCTAGGCCCCCCAGATACGCAGTATTTT.

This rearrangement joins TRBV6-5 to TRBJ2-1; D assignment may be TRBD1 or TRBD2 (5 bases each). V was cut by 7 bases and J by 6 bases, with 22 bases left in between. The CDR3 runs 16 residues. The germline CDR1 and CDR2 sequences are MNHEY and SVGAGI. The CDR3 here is CASTSRRGQKINEQFF. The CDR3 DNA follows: TGTGCCAGCACCTCCCGACGGGGCCAAAAAATCAATGAGCAGTTCTTC.

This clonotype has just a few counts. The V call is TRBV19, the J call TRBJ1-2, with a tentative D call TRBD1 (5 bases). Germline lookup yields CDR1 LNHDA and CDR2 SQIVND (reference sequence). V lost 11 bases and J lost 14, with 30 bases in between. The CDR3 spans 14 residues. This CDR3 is CASFMPGPGALGTF. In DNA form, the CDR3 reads TGTGCCTCTTTCATGCCGGGACCGGGAGCTCTTGGTACCTTC.

The CDR3 sequence is CASSQGGRFRSNYGYTF. The CDR3 DNA is TGTGCCAGCAGCCAAGGAGGCCGTTTCAGGTCCAACTATGGCTACACCTTC. The genes are TRBV3-1 and TRBJ1-2; D gene uncertain. Trimming stripped 1 base from V and 2 bases from J, with 17 bases between. This CDR3 has 17 amino acids. Germline V lookup: CDR1 LGHDT, CDR2 YNNKEL (reference sequence). Drawing the rest from reference TRBV3-1 and TRBJ1-2, the complete variable domain is DTAVSQTPKYLVTQMGNDKSIKCEQNLGHDTMYWYKQDSKKFLKIMFSYNNKELIINETVPNRFSPKSPDKAHLNLHINSLELGDSAVYFCASSQGGRFRSNYGYTFGSGTRLTVV.

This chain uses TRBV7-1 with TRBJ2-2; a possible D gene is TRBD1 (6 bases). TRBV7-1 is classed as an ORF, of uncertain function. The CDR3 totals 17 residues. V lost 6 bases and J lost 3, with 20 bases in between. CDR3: CASRQDRPLDYTGELFF. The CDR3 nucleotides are TGTGCCAGCAGACAAGACAGGCCTCTCGACTACACCGGGGAGCTGTTTTTT.

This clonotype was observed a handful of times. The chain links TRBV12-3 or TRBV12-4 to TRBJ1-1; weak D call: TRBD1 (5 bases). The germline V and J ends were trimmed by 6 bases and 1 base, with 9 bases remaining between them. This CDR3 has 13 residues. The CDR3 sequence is CASRIGQNTEAFF. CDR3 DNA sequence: TGTGCCAGCAGGATAGGACAGAACACTGAAGCTTTCTTT.

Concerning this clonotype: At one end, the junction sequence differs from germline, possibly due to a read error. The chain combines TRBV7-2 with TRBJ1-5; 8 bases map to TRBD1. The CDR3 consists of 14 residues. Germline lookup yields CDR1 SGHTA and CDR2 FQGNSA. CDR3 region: CASRPRQGNHPQHF. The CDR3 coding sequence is TGTGCCAGCAGACCCAGACAGGGGAATCATCCCCAGCATTTT.

CDR3 DNA sequence: TGTGCCAGCAGTGAACTGACGCCCAAAGAGACCCAGTACTTC. Its translation: CASSELTPKETQYF. V is TRBV2 and J is TRBJ2-5; D gene unclear. This CDR3 is built from 14 residues. Trimming cost V 2 bases and J 3 bases, with 10 bases left between them. Germline CDR1 and CDR2: SNHLY and FYNNEI.

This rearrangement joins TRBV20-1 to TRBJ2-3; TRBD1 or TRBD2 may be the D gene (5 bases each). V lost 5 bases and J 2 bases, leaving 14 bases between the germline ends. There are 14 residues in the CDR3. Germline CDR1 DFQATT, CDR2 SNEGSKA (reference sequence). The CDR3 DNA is TGCAGTGCTGATCTGGGGACCATCACAGATACGCAGTATTTT. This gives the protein CSADLGTITDTQYF.

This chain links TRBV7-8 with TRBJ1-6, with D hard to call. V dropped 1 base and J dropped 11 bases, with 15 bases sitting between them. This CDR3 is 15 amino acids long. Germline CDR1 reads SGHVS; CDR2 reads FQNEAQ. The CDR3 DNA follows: TGTGCCAGCAGCTTAGACGGAGGTTCCACGGCACCCCTCCACTTT. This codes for CASSLDGGSTAPLHF.